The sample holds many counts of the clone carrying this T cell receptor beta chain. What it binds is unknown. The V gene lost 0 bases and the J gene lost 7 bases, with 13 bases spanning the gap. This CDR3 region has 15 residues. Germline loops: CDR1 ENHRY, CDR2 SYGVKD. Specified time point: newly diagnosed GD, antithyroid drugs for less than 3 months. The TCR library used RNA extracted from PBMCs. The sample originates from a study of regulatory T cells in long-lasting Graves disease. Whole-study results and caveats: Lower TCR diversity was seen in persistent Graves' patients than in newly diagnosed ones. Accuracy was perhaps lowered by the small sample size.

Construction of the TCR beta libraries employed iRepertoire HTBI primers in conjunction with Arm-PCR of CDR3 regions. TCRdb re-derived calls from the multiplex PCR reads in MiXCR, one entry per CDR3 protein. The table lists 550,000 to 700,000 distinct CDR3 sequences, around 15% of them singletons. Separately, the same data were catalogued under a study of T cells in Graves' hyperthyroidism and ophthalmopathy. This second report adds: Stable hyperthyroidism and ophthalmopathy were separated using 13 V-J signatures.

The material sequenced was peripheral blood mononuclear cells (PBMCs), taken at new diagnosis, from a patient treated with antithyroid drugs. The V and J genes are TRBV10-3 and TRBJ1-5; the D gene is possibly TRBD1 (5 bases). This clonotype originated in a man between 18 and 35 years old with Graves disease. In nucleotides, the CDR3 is TGTGCCATCAGTGAGTCTCCCAGGGAGAGACAGCCCCAGCATTTT. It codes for CAISESPRERQPQHF.